Listed here is a single T cell receptor beta chain. Everyone who took part was about 18 to 89 years old, and they came from 24 US areas. Clinical history reported by participants formed the basis on which cohorts were assigned. V was pared by 2 bases and J by 4 bases, with 11 bases between. This CDR3 is built from 14 residues. Germline loops: CDR1 SGHRS, CDR2 YFSETQ. The sample is drawn from a study of blood T cell repertoires in COVID-19. Whole-study context: Sample material is recorded as cDNA or gDNA derived from T cells, B-cell-depleted T cells, or PBMCs.

Original methodology: Cell counts per sample came from amplifying reference gene primers. Data came from immunoSEQ multiplex PCR; TCRdb stores just in-frame clones and leaves some out. The V and J calls and clone size come from that table; D and trimming were worked out from the DNA. The profile covers about 370,000 clones, with 89% appearing a single time and about 1.7% taken by the ten largest. The V and J genes are TRBV5-1 and TRBJ2-3; D possibly corresponds to TRBD2 (5 bases). This receptor was identified in a woman aged 25 to 45 who had recovered from COVID-19. Sample: PBMCs or T cells enriched from blood (not recorded which). CDR3 protein: CASSLGGSADTQYF. The CDR3 region has the DNA TGCGCCAGCAGCTTAGGTGGGAGCGCAGATACGCAGTATTTT.